This T cell receptor beta chain was sequenced in a study of breast tumors, draining lymph nodes, adjacent tissues. Study findings and constraints: Most tumor T cells seemingly derive from lymph node, then expand in tumor. Tumor repertoires ranked between lymph nodes and nontumor tissue in diversity, with V and J gene preferences.

Note on this clonotype: As yet, its antigen is unknown.

Breast cancer patients provided tissue from their axillary draining lymph nodes. In germline, CDR1 is LGHNA, CDR2 YNFKEQ. Trimming cost V 1 base and J 7 bases, with 7 bases left between them. There are 13 residues in the CDR3. TCRdb re-analysed the multiplex PCR reads in MiXCR, keeping a single row per CDR3 protein. This table holds a few hundred thousand distinct CDR3 sequences, 34% found once. The receptor comes from a female donor with breast cancer. Some clones in this sample may be carry-over from other donors' samples. The chain has TRBV4-2 and TRBJ2-2; D not resolved. The specimen was axillary lymph node tissue. CDR3 sequence: CASSQGSSGELFF. CDR3 nucleotide sequence: TGTGCCAGCAGCCAAGGCTCTAGCGGGGAGCTGTTTTTT.